The rows below give T cell receptor beta chains drawn from one sample of a study of T cell repertoires in cytomegalovirus infection. TCRdb processed the reads anew with MiXCR; each CDR3 protein has one entry. The data show around 310,000 distinct CDR3 sequences, 25% to 30% seen once. Their recognized antigens are unknown. The sample consisted of cultured PBMCs, taken from culture after CMV antigen stimulation. Source of these receptors: a human donor in good health (CMV status not recorded). Some clones in this sample may be carry-over from other donors' samples. Each CDR3 is given with its conserved first and last residue. D genes are given only for firm matches. The size of a clone is reported for some rows only, either as once, few or many, or as a class for expanded clones.

J gene	D gene	V gene	clone size	CDR3 protein	CDR3 DNA
TRBJ2-7	TRBD2	TRBV7-6	few	CASSLAGRGYEQYF	TGTGCCAGCAGCTTAGCTGGGAGGGGCTACGAGCAGTACTTC
TRBJ1-1	NA	TRBV7-9	NA	CASSSKRQDTEAFF	TGTGCCAGCAGCTCCAAGAGACAGGACACTGAAGCTTTCTTT
TRBJ2-6	NA	TRBV7-2	many	CASSSGANVLTF	TGTGCCAGCAGCTCTGGGGCCAACGTCCTGACTTTC
TRBJ1-1	NA	TRBV7-2	many	CASSAALTNTEAFF	TGTGCCAGCAGCGCGGCGCTTACGAACACTGAAGCTTTCTTT
TRBJ1-3	NA	TRBV28	NA	CASSPQTLNGGNTIYF	TGTGCCAGCAGTCCACAAACCCTGAATGGTGGAAACACCATATATTTT
TRBJ1-5	TRBD1	TRBV6-6	few	CASSYTGGHQPQHF	TGTGCCAGCAGTTATACAGGGGGACATCAGCCCCAGCATTTT
TRBJ2-6	NA	TRBV7-2	NA	CASSPPGTGANVLTF	TGTGCCAGCAGCCCGCCAGGGACTGGGGCCAACGTCCTGACTTTC
TRBJ2-1	NA	TRBV4-3	NA	CASSQELSSYNEQFF	TGCGCCAGCAGCCAAGAACTAAGCTCCTACAATGAGCAGTTCTTC
TRBJ1-1	NA	TRBV7-9	NA	CASSNKAGGTEAFF	TGTGCCAGCAGCAATAAAGCGGGAGGGACTGAAGCTTTCTTT
TRBJ2-6	NA	TRBV6-5	NA	CASSYLQAYSGANVLTF	TGTGCCAGCAGTTACTTACAGGCGTACTCTGGGGCCAACGTCCTGACTTTC
TRBJ1-6	TRBD1	TRBV10-3	few	CAISEVRGILPLHF	TGTGCCATCAGTGAGGTCAGGGGGATCTTACCCCTCCACTTT
TRBJ2-1	TRBD2	TRBV9	NA	CASSVPPGLAVNEQFF	TGTGCCAGCAGCGTACCCCCGGGACTAGCGGTTAATGAGCAGTTCTTC
TRBJ2-3	NA	TRBV7-3	NA	CASSLSGTYTDTQYF	TGTGCCAGCAGCTTAAGTGGGACGTACACAGATACGCAGTATTTT
TRBJ2-1	TRBD2	TRBV6-2/TRBV6-3	NA	CASSLGLAGGASYNEQFF	TGTGCCAGCAGCCTCGGACTAGCGGGGGGGGCCTCCTACAATGAGCAGTTCTTC
TRBJ2-2	NA	TRBV9	few	CASSVVRTRDTGELFF	TGTGCCAGCAGCGTAGTGAGGACGCGGGACACCGGGGAGCTGTTTTTT
TRBJ2-1	NA	TRBV12-3/TRBV12-4	few	CASTRTALSYNEQFF	TGTGCCAGCACCCGAACTGCCCTATCCTACAATGAGCAGTTCTTC
TRBJ2-7	NA	TRBV7-9	many	CASSLPGTYEQYF	TGTGCCAGCAGCTTACCAGGGACCTACGAGCAGTACTTC
TRBJ1-5	NA	TRBV6-6	NA	CASKSGENQPQHF	TGTGCCAGCAAGTCAGGGGAAAATCAGCCCCAGCATTTT
TRBJ2-2	NA	TRBV7-9	few	CASSSKDIRPGRGRELFF	TGTGCCAGCAGCTCCAAGGATATTCGCCCCGGGCGAGGCCGGGAGCTGTTTTTT
TRBJ1-2	NA	TRBV7-2	NA	CASSLLLIEVKYGYTF	TGTGCCAGCAGCTTATTGTTGATTGAGGTGAAATATGGCTACACCTTC
TRBJ1-2	NA	TRBV7-9	few	CASSYGTHYGYTF	TGTGCCAGCAGTTACGGGACACACTATGGCTACACCTTC
TRBJ1-1	NA	TRBV6-1	NA	CASSERIGVRNTEAFF	TGTGCCAGCAGTGAAAGGATAGGGGTACGGAACACTGAAGCTTTCTTT
TRBJ2-1	TRBD2	TRBV7-3	NA	CASSPGLARGNEQFF	TGTGCCAGCAGCCCGGGACTAGCTCGGGGTAATGAGCAGTTCTTC
TRBJ2-1	TRBD1	TRBV20-1	NA	CSGRQGSSGESYNEQFF	TGCAGTGGCAGACAGGGGAGCTCGGGAGAATCCTACAATGAGCAGTTCTTC
TRBJ2-7	TRBD1	TRBV5-4	few	CASSTGTGTYEQYF	TGTGCCAGCAGCACCGGGACAGGGACCTACGAGCAGTACTTC
TRBJ1-6	NA	TRBV7-3	NA	CASSVTPQGQLHF	TGTGCCAGCAGCGTAACCCCACAGGGACAACTCCACTTT
TRBJ2-7	NA	TRBV28	many	CASSLPGLRQYEQYF	TGTGCCAGCAGTTTACCTGGACTCCGGCAGTACGAGCAGTACTTC
TRBJ2-3	TRBD1	TRBV12-3/TRBV12-4	NA	CASSLGTDTDTQYF	TGTGCCAGCAGTTTGGGGACAGACACAGATACGCAGTATTTT
TRBJ2-5	NA	TRBV3-1	NA	CASSQDKRLEETQYF	TGTGCCAGCAGCCAAGATAAGAGACTAGAAGAGACCCAGTACTTC
TRBJ1-4	NA	TRBV7-8	few	CASSSSTLPKLFF	TGTGCCAGCAGCTCCTCAACACTCCCAAAACTGTTTTTT
TRBJ1-3	TRBD1	TRBV6-5	few	CASSRGQIGNTIYF	TGTGCCAGCAGCCGGGGACAGATCGGAAACACCATATATTTT
TRBJ2-3	NA	TRBV7-3	NA	CASSPDGGPDTQYF	TGTGCCAGCAGCCCGGACGGGGGGCCAGATACGCAGTATTTT
TRBJ1-5	TRBD1	TRBV6-1	few	CASSVGTGWGSNQPQHF	TGTGCCAGCAGTGTTGGGACAGGGTGGGGAAGCAATCAGCCCCAGCATTTT
TRBJ2-6	NA	TRBV6-1	many	CASSSGNSGANVLTF	TGTGCCAGCAGTTCCGGGAATTCTGGGGCCAACGTCCTGACTTTC
TRBJ2-1	TRBD2	TRBV20-1	NA	CSARDTGGSSYNEQFF	TGCAGTGCTAGAGATACGGGGGGGAGCTCCTACAATGAGCAGTTCTTC
TRBJ2-1	TRBD1	TRBV12-3/TRBV12-4	few	CASSADRGTYNEQFF	TGTGCCAGCAGCGCCGACAGGGGCACCTACAATGAGCAGTTCTTC
TRBJ1-6	TRBD1	TRBV7-2	NA	CASSAWPGQSSYNSPLHF	TGTGCCAGCAGCGCGTGGCCGGGACAGAGCTCCTATAATTCACCCCTCCACTTT
TRBJ2-3	TRBD2	TRBV18	once	CASSPPRGGGTDTQYF	TGTGCCAGCTCACCACCGCGCGGGGGAGGCACAGATACGCAGTATTTT
TRBJ1-1	NA	TRBV25-1	NA	CASSPLGGMNTEAFF	TGTGCCAGCAGTCCCCTGGGGGGGATGAACACTGAAGCTTTCTTT
TRBJ1-2	TRBD1	TRBV7-2	NA	CASSPGQDYGYTF	TGTGCCAGCAGCCCGGGACAGGACTATGGCTACACCTTC
TRBJ1-2	NA	TRBV7-9	few	CASSLSPWGGNGYTF	TGTGCCAGCAGCTTATCCCCCTGGGGGGGGAACGGCTACACCTTC
TRBJ1-5	NA	TRBV6-8	NA	CASSYRTERQPQHF	TGTGCCAGCAGTTATAGAACAGAGAGGCAGCCCCAGCATTTT
TRBJ2-6	TRBD1	TRBV5-4	few	CASSPWTGGPGANVLTF	TGTGCCAGCAGCCCATGGACAGGGGGACCTGGGGCCAACGTCCTGACTTTC
TRBJ2-1	NA	TRBV24-1	NA	CATSGGDSYNEQFF	TGTGCCACCAGTGGGGGGGACTCCTACAATGAGCAGTTCTTC
TRBJ2-6	NA	TRBV7-6	many	CASSLKLGLGGSGANVLTF	TGTGCCAGCAGCTTAAAGTTAGGGTTAGGGGGCTCTGGGGCCAACGTCCTGACTTTC
TRBJ2-3	TRBD2	TRBV11-2	NA	CASSGSWSDTQYF	TGTGCCTCTAGCGGGAGCTGGTCAGATACGCAGTATTTT
TRBJ2-7	TRBD2	TRBV6-2/TRBV6-3	many	CASSRPGLAGGTYEQYF	TGTGCCAGCAGTCGACCGGGACTAGCGGGAGGAACCTACGAGCAGTACTTC
TRBJ2-1	NA	TRBV5-1	once	CASSWGASSYNEQFF	TGCGCCAGCAGCTGGGGTGCTAGCTCCTACAATGAGCAGTTCTTC
TRBJ1-6	NA	TRBV18	few	CASSRDLNSPLHF	TGTGCCAGCTCACGGGACCTTAATTCACCCCTCCACTTT
TRBJ1-4	NA	TRBV9	few	CASSVGDLREKLFF	TGTGCCAGCAGCGTAGGGGACCTCCGTGAAAAACTGTTTTTT
TRBJ2-1	TRBD1	TRBV10-2	once	CASSAGGEQFF	TGCGCCAGCAGTGCAGGGGGAGAGCAGTTCTTC
TRBJ2-1	TRBD1	TRBV5-1	NA	CASSLAMTGGINEQFF	TGCGCCAGCAGCCTTGCAATGACAGGGGGCATAAATGAGCAGTTCTTC
TRBJ2-3	NA	TRBV12-3/TRBV12-4	NA	CASSLTVADTQYF	TGTGCCAGCAGTTTAACGGTGGCAGATACGCAGTATTTT